The present T cell receptor (beta chain) was sequenced within a study of T cells in Graves' hyperthyroidism and ophthalmopathy. The CDR3 extends over 15 amino acids. Germline CDR1 and CDR2: SQVTM and ANQGSEA. The V gene end was trimmed by 6 bases and the J gene end by 6 bases; junction bases not matched to a gene: 12. In this sample, this clonotype turned up many times. Amplified TCR beta CDR3 regions derived from RNA transcripts. The TCR CDR3 was amplified in a first-round RT-PCR using the HTBI primer set. TCRdb reprocessed the multiplex PCR reads with MiXCR, giving one entry per CDR3 protein. Among some 600,000 distinct CDR3 sequences, around 46% were seen once, and the ten largest hold roughly 8.2%.

This clonotype was sampled from a woman in her late teens or twenties with Graves' hyperthyroidism. The sample consisted of peripheral blood or thyroid tissue (not recorded which). The chain recombines TRBV29-1 with TRBJ1-5; 9 bases line up with TRBD1. The CDR3: CSVAGDRVDGQPQHF. CDR3 bases: TGCAGCGTCGCCGGGGACAGGGTTGACGGTCAGCCCCAGCATTTT.